This paragraph reports one TCR beta chain. Its antigen is not identified. Produced via immunoSEQ multiplex PCR; TCRdb's table is partial and in-frame only. This table has around 140,000 clones, around 91% appearing once. This CDR3 has 13 amino acids. Germline lookup yields CDR1 KGHDR and CDR2 SFDVKD. Trimming removed 3 bases at V and 1 base at J, with 5 bases between. The record originates from a study of T cell responses to AZD1222 COVID-19 vaccine. Whole-study results and caveats: Donors were chiefly white British, with a greater number of females, and clonal diversity was perhaps underestimated. CD4 TCRs associated with vaccination spanned spike, dominating at 160-218 and 743-854. At study baseline, merely five or six AZD1222 recipients were seropositive. Scientists sampled the repertoires only once the peak T cell response had passed.

This receptor was obtained from an adult who received the AZD1222 COVID-19 vaccine. Material: peripheral blood, obtained 28 days after the second AZD1222 dose. The J gene is TRBJ1-1, the V gene TRBV24-1; no definite D call. CDR3 amino acids: CATSDLQNTEAFF. CDR3 DNA sequence: TGTGCCACCAGTGATCTCCAGAACACTGAAGCTTTCTTT.